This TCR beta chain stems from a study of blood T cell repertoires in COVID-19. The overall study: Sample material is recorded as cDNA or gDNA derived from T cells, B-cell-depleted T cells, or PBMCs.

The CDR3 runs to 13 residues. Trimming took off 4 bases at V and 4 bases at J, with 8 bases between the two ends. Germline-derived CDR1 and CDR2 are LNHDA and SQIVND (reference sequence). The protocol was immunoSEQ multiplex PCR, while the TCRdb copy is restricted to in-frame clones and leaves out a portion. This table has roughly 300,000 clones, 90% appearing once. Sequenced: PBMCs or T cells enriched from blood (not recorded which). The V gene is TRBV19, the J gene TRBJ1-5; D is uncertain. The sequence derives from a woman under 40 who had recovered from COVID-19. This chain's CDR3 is CASSNPGNQPQHF. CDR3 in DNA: TGTGCCAGTAGTAACCCCGGGAATCAGCCCCAGCATTTT.